The TCR beta chain under discussion was sequenced for a study of response to subunit inactivated influenza vaccine. Study findings and constraints: After each seasonal influenza vaccination, few new T cells are recruited, the authors suggested.

The CDR3 consists of 13 residues. The V and J ends lost 8 bases and 7 bases respectively, with 15 bases between them. The germline gives CDR1 MDHEN, CDR2 SYDVKM. Regarding this clonotype: Its antigen remains unknown.

TCRdb called the RT-PCR reads again in MiXCR, with one record for every CDR3 protein. The sample comprises some 300,000 distinct CDR3 sequences, roughly 22% of which are singletons, and 10% to 13% rests with the top ten. This chain uses TRBV28 with TRBJ2-1; possibly TRBD1 or TRBD2 for D (6 bases each). This sample comprised PBMCs from blood, obtained about 19 months after vaccination. This clonotype was sampled from a man aged 50 to 75 who received an inactivated influenza vaccine. The CDR3 region has the DNA TGTGCCAGCCGGGTCCGGGGGCCTAATGAGCAGTTCTTC. Translation gives CASRVRGPNEQFF.